The source of this T cell receptor beta chain is a study of blood T cell repertoires in COVID-19. The authors' processing: Reference gene primers were amplified, and this amplification served to estimate nucleated cell counts. Measured with immunoSEQ multiplex PCR; TCRdb has only the in-frame clones, and not every one. The V and J calls and the clone size are those of that table, but D and trimming were determined from the DNA. The table includes tens of thousands of clones, roughly nine tenths detected once. Germline values: CDR1 GTSNPN, CDR2 SVGIG (reference sequence). V lost 0 bases to trimming and J lost 3 bases, with 14 bases between them. The CDR3 covers 15 residues.

The origin of this receptor is a man between 50 and 59 years old with acute or convalescent COVID-19. Sequences were obtained from peripheral blood. The chain links TRBV30 to TRBJ1-1, with D tentatively TRBD1 (6 bases). The CDR3 sequence is CAWSVSAGADTEAFF. The CDR3 DNA sequence: TGTGCCTGGAGTGTATCGGCAGGGGCTGACACTGAAGCTTTCTTT.